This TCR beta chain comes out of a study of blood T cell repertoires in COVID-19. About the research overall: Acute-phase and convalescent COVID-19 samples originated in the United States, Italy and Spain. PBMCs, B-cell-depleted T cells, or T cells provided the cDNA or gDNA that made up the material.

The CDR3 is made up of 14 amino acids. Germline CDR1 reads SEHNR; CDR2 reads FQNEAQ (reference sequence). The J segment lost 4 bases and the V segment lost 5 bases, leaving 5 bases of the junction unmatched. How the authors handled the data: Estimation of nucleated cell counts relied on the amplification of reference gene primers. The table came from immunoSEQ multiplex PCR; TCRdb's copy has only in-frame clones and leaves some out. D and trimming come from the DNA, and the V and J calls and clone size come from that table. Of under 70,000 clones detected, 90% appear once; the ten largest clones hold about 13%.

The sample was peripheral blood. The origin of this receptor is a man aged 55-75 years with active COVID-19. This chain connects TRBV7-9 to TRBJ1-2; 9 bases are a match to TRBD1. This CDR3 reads CASSGGQGSYGYTF. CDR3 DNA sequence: TGTGCCAGCAGCGGAGGACAGGGGAGCTATGGCTACACCTTC.